This T cell receptor beta chain was observed in a study of cytomegalovirus exposure and HLA in healthy donors (dated by TCRdb to about 2017). Regarding the study in general: A later analysis indicated that the 110 or so validation repertoires were generated on the platform also employed for the roughly 730 repertoires of the first cohort. To predict cytomegalovirus infection status, the study combined high-throughput TCR immunosequencing, statistical association of individual TCRs with disease status, and machine learning. Along with the 666-subject first cohort, a separate validation cohort of roughly 110 different subjects was used. The study aimed to test whether cataloging public T cell receptors could reveal signatures of past pathogen exposure. Here is what the overall study found, with its caveats: A later analysis lacked HLA typing for the validation cohort, so it scored co-occurrence in that cohort across all 120 repertoires. The authors suggested that the approach could potentially be generalized to other disease states and immunological phenotypes. Most TCR sequences were observed very rarely across donors, whereas some public TCRs were present in many individuals. In vitro tests confirmed that a few of the cytomegalovirus-associated TCR beta chains recognize cytomegalovirus antigens. The study listed 150 to 200 TCR beta chains as associated with cytomegalovirus. Cytomegalovirus status was reported to be diagnosed by the classifier with high specificity and sensitivity in both the original and validation cohorts. Of the cluster scores, roughly 95% were above 0 in a later analysis, which found that TCRs clustered in the first cohort also tended to co-occur in the approximately 110 validation repertoires.

Libraries were built with the immunoSEQ multiplex PCR assay. On the authors' methods: A statistical classification framework was built to diagnose cytomegalovirus status from the catalog of TCR beta chain sequences. TCRdb obtained this table from immuneACCESS and retained in-frame rearrangements with V and J assigned. These tables miss some clones; where compared with another copy, unresolved V genes account for less than half of the shortfall, and the remainder is unexplained. That table is the source of V, J and clone size, and D and trimming were worked out from the DNA. The sample has around 250,000 clones on record, roughly 90% of them singletons. The ten biggest clones cover less than 0.4% of the sample. The donors were included in the validation cohort of some 110 subjects, a group kept apart from the roughly 700-subject first cohort. This clone appeared a few times. The specificity of this receptor is unknown. Per-base quality was not reported, and no clone a single base away is much larger than it.

CDR3 length: 13 amino acids, cysteine to valine. The sequence is cut down to CDR3 DNA, 39 bases in frame from base 1. The germline V gene sets CDR1 to SNHLY and CDR2 to FYNNEI. Cut back by 0 bases and 8 bases, the V and J ends lie 11 bases apart. The sequence links TRBV2 to TRBJ2-7; the best D guess is TRBD2, with 6 bases matching. This TCR was sampled from a woman aged 18-35 years in good health and CMV-seronegative. Material: PBMCs. The CDR3 is CASSEATRVQQYV. The DNA sequence follows: TGTGCCAGCAGTGAAGCGACTAGGGTGCAGCAGTACGTC.